One and the same sample provided the 5 T cell receptor beta chains below, sequenced in a study of low-dose radiotherapy and immunotherapy resistance in tumors. The time point here: after trial treatment. The treatment is: LDRT plus nivolumab, ipilimumab, low-dose cyclophosphamide and aspirin (RACIN trial). Primers used for first-strand cDNA, a TRAV- and TRBV-specific set, covered both alpha and beta chains. The PCR that amplified TCRs ran for about 20 cycles, relying on a constant-region primer and a V-primer adapter. TCRdb passed the reads through MiXCR, listing each CDR3 protein once. The table includes 39,000 or so distinct CDR3 sequences, around 20% detected once. The sample consisted of PBMCs, taken after low-dose radiotherapy plus immunotherapy. Receptors were obtained from a female donor with ovarian cancer.

This clonotype has a count of ten or more. This sequence joins TRBV6-8 and TRBJ2-7; D unresolved. V was shortened by 0 bases and J by 2 bases, with 8 bases between the two germline ends. The CDR3 length is 14 residues. CDR1 and CDR2 from the germline V gene are MNHGY and SAAAGT. In DNA, the CDR3 is TGTGCCAGCAGTTACTCGGAGAGGACCTACGAGCAGTACTTC. Translating it yields CASSYSERTYEQYF.

This clonotype was seen only a few times. No DNA is shown, since the ends of the CDR3 on it are uncertain; the CDR3 is the one TCRdb lists. This CDR3 reads CASTGWSAIKNTGELFFF. V is TRBV6-5 and J is TRBJ2-2; the table assigns TRBD1, which was not confirmed against the DNA. The CDR3 length equals 18 residues, ends included. Germline CDR1 and CDR2: MNHEY and SVGAGI.

This clonotype was seen repeatedly, ten times or more. The rearrangement uses TRBV12-3 or TRBV12-4 and TRBJ2-5, with 8 bases fitting TRBD2. The CDR3 is 15 residues long. V dropped 2 bases and J dropped 5; count of bases not matched to a gene: 7. CDR3 residues: CASSLMLAGGETQYF. CDR3 bases: TGTGCCAGCAGTTTAATGCTAGCGGGCGGGGAGACCCAGTACTTC.

This clonotype was observed many times. The chain uses TRBV6-1 and TRBJ1-2; TRBD1 is a possible D gene (5 bases). The CDR3 totals 13 residues. From germline, CDR1 is MNHNS and CDR2 SASEGT. V gave up 3 bases and J gave up 5 bases, with 10 bases separating them. DNA of the CDR3: TGTGCCAGCAGTGACCAGGGAGAATATGGCTACACCTTC. This codes for CASSDQGEYGYTF.

This clonotype was counted ten times or more. The J gene is TRBJ2-7, the V gene TRBV9, with TRBD2 identical over 12 bases. The CDR3 has 16 amino acids. Looked up from germline, CDR1 is SGDLS and CDR2 is YYNGEE. V dropped 0 bases and J dropped 3; count of bases not matched to a gene: 4. The CDR3 here is CASSVGLAGVGYEQYF. The DNA of the CDR3 is TGTGCCAGCAGCGTAGGACTAGCGGGAGTCGGCTACGAGCAGTACTTC.